The TCR beta chain under discussion was sequenced for a study of shared clonotypes between healthy human individuals. On the study more broadly: The donor pool was made up of two women and a few men aged 18 to 49.

Original processing methods: Owing to the provision of junction-only sequences devoid of quality scores by immunoSEQ, filtering differed. Generated by immunoSEQ multiplex PCR, the TCRdb table keeps only in-frame clones and is missing some. The DNA was the basis for D and trimming; V, J and clone size are from that table. The data hold more than 2,000,000 clones, with more than 90% observed a single time. Germline assignment: CDR1 LNHDA and CDR2 SQIVND (reference sequence). The CDR3 covers 15 residues. Trimming took 1 base from V and 2 from J, leaving 12 bases between them. Study results and limitations: Generation probabilities of non-shared clonotypes were lower (relative to those shared by all four donors).

On this clone itself: Its antigen is not identified.

The clonotype originates from a man between 18 and 35 years old in good health. The chain employs TRBV19 and TRBJ2-7, with D tentatively TRBD1 (5 bases). Source material: naive CD4+ T cells sorted from blood. Subset here: CD45RA+ positively selected. The CDR3 DNA sequence: TGTGCCAGTAGTATAGCAGGGCGAGCAGCCTACGAGCAGTACTTC. Residues: CASSIAGRAAYEQYF.